The 27 T cell receptor beta chains below come from one sample, sequenced in a study of blood T cell repertoires in COVID-19. The data were produced by immunoSEQ multiplex PCR, yet TCRdb's version contains in-frame clones alone and is incomplete. The sample shows 120,000 to 150,000 clones, approximately 88% of them seen only once. Sequencing was carried out using peripheral blood. The source of these receptors is a man in his 60s with active or convalescent COVID-19.

There are a few counts of this clone. The rearrangement uses TRBV7-9 and TRBJ2-5; TRBD2 matches at 8 bases. The CDR3 has 15 residues. Trimming at V came to 1 base and at J to 5 bases, leaving 6 bases not matched to a gene. In germline, CDR1 is SEHNR, CDR2 FQNEAQ (reference sequence). Here the CDR3 reads CASSLGAGAGETQYF. The CDR3 nucleotides read TGTGCCAGCAGCTTAGGAGCGGGAGCGGGCGAGACCCAGTACTTC.

The chain links TRBV27 to TRBJ2-4, with 7 bases identical to TRBD2. Germline lookup yields CDR1 MNHEY and CDR2 SMNVEV (reference sequence). Germline trimming cut 5 bases from V and 7 bases from J; bases unmatched to any gene: 8. The CDR3 runs 14 residues. Here the CDR3 DNA reads TGTGCCAGCAGTCCCACTAGCGCGGCCAACATTCAGTACTTC. Encoded protein: CASSPTSAANIQYF.

The gene calls are TRBV13 and TRBJ2-1; 9 nucleotides match TRBD1. This CDR3 contains 17 residues. Looked up from germline, CDR1 is PRHDT and CDR2 is FYEKMQ (reference sequence). Trimming at V came to 5 bases and at J to 1 base, leaving 9 bases not matched to a gene. The CDR3 region is CASSPRTGDSSYNEQFF. Here the CDR3 DNA reads TGTGCCAGCAGCCCCCGGACAGGGGATAGTTCCTACAATGAGCAGTTCTTC.

V is TRBV2 and J is TRBJ2-7, with TRBD2 matching over 9 bases. CDR1 is SNHLY, CDR2 FYNNEI, per germline. CDR3 size: 14 residues. The V segment lost 8 bases and the J segment 6 bases; nucleotides outside the gene matches: 11. This CDR3 reads CASLATGLAREQYF. The CDR3 DNA reads TGTGCCAGCCTGGCGACAGGACTAGCGCGCGAGCAGTACTTC.

The CDR3 loop is CASSLDTGFYEQYF. The CDR3 bases are TGTGCCAGCAGCTTAGATACGGGTTTCTACGAGCAGTACTTC. This sequence joins TRBV7-6 and TRBJ2-7; no clear D gene. Germline V gene sequence: CDR1 SGHVS, CDR2 FNYEAQ. The V end was cut by 1 base, the J end by 3 bases, with 10 bases between. There are 14 residues in the CDR3.

This clone was detected once. The J gene is TRBJ2-7, the V gene TRBV24-1, with 8 nucleotides matching TRBD2. The CDR3 is 13 residues long. CDR1 and CDR2 (germline): KGHDR, SFDVKD. Trimming took 5 bases from V and 4 from J; bases not matched to a gene: 3. The CDR3 DNA sequence: TGTGCCACCAGTGTCGCGGGGGGTTACGAGCAGTACTTC. It translates to CATSVAGGYEQYF.

The chain carries TRBV28 and TRBJ2-7; 7 bases line up with TRBD1. CDR1 MDHEN and CDR2 SYDVKM come from the germline V gene. V dropped 6 bases and J dropped 2; count of bases not matched to a gene: 7. The CDR3 runs to 14 residues. CDR3 loop: CASSISQGTYEQYF. CDR3 in DNA: TGTGCCAGCAGCATCTCACAGGGGACCTACGAGCAGTACTTC.

V usage is TRBV7-9 and J usage is TRBJ1-2; D is possibly TRBD1 (6 bases). The length of the CDR3 is 15 residues. Germline-derived CDR1 and CDR2 are SEHNR and FQNEAQ (reference sequence). V was shortened by 4 bases and J by 6 bases, with 18 bases between the two germline ends. The CDR3 DNA sequence: TGTGCCAGCAGCTCGATTACAGGGTTGTTCAATGGCTACACCTTC. Amino acid sequence: CASSSITGLFNGYTF. Supplemented by reference TRBV7-9 and TRBJ1-2, the full variable domain reads DTGVSQNPRHKITKRGQNVTFRCDPISEHNRLYWYRQTLGQGPEFLTYFQNEAQLEKSRLLSDRFSAERPKGSFSTLEIQRTEQGDSAMYLCASSSITGLFNGYTFGSGTRLTVV.

The genes are TRBV6-5 and TRBJ1-2; D gene uncertain. Trimming stripped 7 bases from V and 4 bases from J, with 10 bases between. In germline, CDR1 is MNHEY, CDR2 SVGAGI. This CDR3 contains 12 residues. CDR3 coding DNA: TGTGCCAGCATGGAGAATTCCTATGGCTACACCTTC. The encoded protein is CASMENSYGYTF.

The J gene is TRBJ1-2, the V gene TRBV28, with a possible D match to TRBD1 (5 bases). The CDR3 has 14 amino acids. With 7 bases removed from V and 3 bases from J, the gap between germline ends came to 15 bases. Per the germline V gene, CDR1 is MDHEN and CDR2 is SYDVKM. CDR3 DNA sequence: TGTGCCAGCATCCCCGCCTCAGGGTACTATGGCTACACCTTC. Translated, it gives CASIPASGYYGYTF.

The chain has TRBV28 and TRBJ1-5, with 9 bases aligning to TRBD1. The CDR3 sequence is 16 residues long. The ends lost 2 bases at V and 1 base at J; junction bases unmatched: 3. Per germline, CDR1 MDHEN and CDR2 SYDVKM. This CDR3 is CASSLIGQGSNQPQHF. As DNA, the CDR3 is TGTGCCAGCAGTTTAATCGGACAGGGGAGCAATCAGCCCCAGCATTTT.

The rearrangement links TRBV24-1 to TRBJ2-1; TRBD2 matches at 14 bases. The length of the CDR3 is 18 residues. In germline, CDR1 is KGHDR, CDR2 SFDVKD. V lost 3 bases and J lost 7; bases outside the gene matches: 10. The CDR3 bases are TGTGCCACCAGTGATCCCCCCACAGGACTAGCGGGAGGTAATGAGCAGTTCTTC. Translated, it gives CATSDPPTGLAGGNEQFF.

This rearrangement joins TRBV7-8 to TRBJ1-6; possible D gene TRBD1, 6 bases. The CDR3 is 16 residues long. The V gene lost 5 bases and the J gene lost 7 bases, with 18 bases spanning the gap. CDR1 SGHVS and CDR2 FQNEAQ come from the germline V gene. The CDR3 protein is CASSGALRGKNSPLHF. In DNA, the CDR3 is TGTGCCAGCAGCGGCGCCCTGAGGGGGAAAAATTCACCCCTCCACTTT.

The chain employs TRBV19 and TRBJ2-1, with D possibly being TRBD2 (5 bases). There are 14 residues in the CDR3. V gave up 2 bases and J gave up 15 bases, with 20 bases separating them. Per the germline V gene, CDR1 is LNHDA and CDR2 is SQIVND (reference sequence). The CDR3 DNA reads TGTGCCAGTAGTATAATTAATAGCGTGGAGCATCCGTTCTTC. Amino acid sequence: CASSIINSVEHPFF. The variable domain in full, with the rest retrieved from reference TRBV19 and TRBJ2-1, is DGGITQSPKYLFRKEGQNVTLSCEQNLNHDAMYWYRQDPGQGLRLIYYSQIVNDFQKGDIAEGYSVSREKKESFPLTVTSAQKNPTAFYLCASSIINSVEHPFFGPGTRLTVL.

V usage is TRBV5-1 and J usage is TRBJ2-3; D perhaps matches TRBD2 (6 bases). CDR1 is SGHRS and CDR2 is YFSETQ in the germline V gene. This CDR3 is built from 16 residues. V was shortened by 0 bases and J by 2 bases, with 13 bases between the two germline ends. CDR3 nucleotides: TGCGCCAGCAGCTTGGGGCGGCGGGGTTACACAGATACGCAGTATTTT. This encodes CASSLGRRGYTDTQYF.

V is TRBV9 and J is TRBJ1-2; maybe TRBD1 (5 bases). The CDR3 is made up of 14 amino acids. Germline V CDR1 and CDR2: SGDLS, YYNGEE. The V gene lost 0 bases and the J gene lost 8 bases, with 14 bases spanning the gap. CDR3 sequence: CASSVATGGRGYTF. For the CDR3, the DNA is TGTGCCAGCAGCGTAGCTACCGGGGGTCGCGGCTACACCTTC. The entire variable domain, with the rest obtained from reference TRBV9 and TRBJ1-2, is as follows: DSGVTQTPKHLITATGQRVTLRCSPRSGDLSVYWYQQSLDQGLQFLIQYYNGEERAKGNILERFSAQQFPDLHSELNLSSLELGDSALYFCASSVATGGRGYTFGSGTRLTVV.

CDR3 protein: CASSLSPFREFNNEQFF. The CDR3 nucleotides are TGTGCCAGCAGTTTATCTCCCTTCCGGGAGTTTAACAATGAGCAGTTCTTC. The chain employs TRBV27 and TRBJ2-1, with D possibly TRBD2 on 6 matching bases. The CDR3 is 17 amino acids. Trimming left V 0 bases short and J 5 bases short, with 17 bases between. Germline lookup yields CDR1 MNHEY and CDR2 SMNVEV (reference sequence).

V usage is TRBV5-5 and J usage is TRBJ2-1; 8 nucleotides align to TRBD1. Per germline, CDR1 SGHKS and CDR2 YYEKEE (reference sequence). J was trimmed by 2 bases and V by 4 bases; bases with no gene match: 8. The CDR3 covers 16 residues. As DNA, the CDR3 is TGTGCCAGCAGCCGAGAGACAGGGGTCCCCTACAATGAGCAGTTCTTC. Protein: CASSRETGVPYNEQFF.

This clone has a single count. This chain links TRBV5-6 with TRBJ1-3; 9 bases align to TRBD1. Per germline, CDR1 SGHDT and CDR2 YYEEEE. V lost 4 bases, J lost 4 bases, and 6 bases stayed unmatched. The CDR3 consists of 15 residues. The CDR3 sequence: CASSLQGARGNTIYF. The CDR3 bases are TGTGCCAGCAGCCTACAGGGGGCGCGAGGAAACACCATATATTTT.

The chain carries TRBV5-8 and TRBJ2-7; 8 bases are a match to TRBD2. The CDR3 spans 16 residues. V lost 4 bases, J lost 2 bases, and 11 bases stayed unmatched. CDR1 is SGHTS, CDR2 YDEGEE, per germline. The CDR3 DNA sequence: TGTGCCAGCAGCGCTCCGGGACTAGGACCCGCCTACGAGCAGTACTTC. Protein sequence: CASSAPGLGPAYEQYF.

This sequence joins TRBV24-1 and TRBJ2-5, with D hard to call. V was shortened by 4 bases and J by 4 bases, with 6 bases between the two germline ends. The CDR3 contains 12 residues. CDR1 is KGHDR and CDR2 is SFDVKD in the germline V gene. The CDR3 DNA follows: TGTGCCACCAGTGACAGTGGAGAGACCCAGTACTTC. It encodes CATSDSGETQYF.

V and J are TRBV18 and TRBJ1-2; TRBD1 aligns across 7 bases. J was trimmed by 5 bases and V by 6 bases; bases with no gene match: 6. There are 13 residues in the CDR3. Per the germline V gene, CDR1 is KGHSH and CDR2 is LQKENI. The DNA of the CDR3 is TGTGCCAGCTCCGACAGGGTAGAATATGGCTACACCTTC. Translation gives CASSDRVEYGYTF.

CDR3 sequence reads: CASSPNSDRAPEAFF. The CDR3 DNA is TGTGCCAGCAGCCCGAATTCCGACAGGGCTCCTGAAGCTTTCTTT. The chain links TRBV2 to TRBJ1-1, with 7 bases lining up with TRBD1. The CDR3 spans 15 residues. CDR1 and CDR2 from the germline V gene are SNHLY and FYNNEI. V was pared by 6 bases and J by 6 bases, with 13 bases of the junction left unmatched.

The genes are TRBV7-6 and TRBJ2-2; no firm D call. The CDR3 has 16 residues. Trimming took 2 bases from V and 2 from J, leaving 12 bases between them. CDR1 is SGHVS and CDR2 is FNYEAQ in the germline V gene. This chain's CDR3 is CASSLMARVNTGELFF. In DNA, the CDR3 is TGTGCCAGCAGCTTAATGGCCCGGGTTAACACCGGGGAGCTGTTTTTT.

V gene TRBV7-9 combines with J gene TRBJ2-4, with a weak D call TRBD2 (6 bases). V was shortened by 1 base and J by 5 bases, with 9 bases between the two germline ends. The CDR3 has 14 residues. Germline V lookup: CDR1 SEHNR, CDR2 FQNEAQ (reference sequence). The CDR3 region is CASSLGWGENIQYF. The CDR3, as DNA: TGTGCCAGCAGCTTAGGTTGGGGGGAAAACATTCAGTACTTC. The full variable domain, with the rest looked up from reference TRBV7-9 and TRBJ2-4, is DTGVSQNPRHKITKRGQNVTFRCDPISEHNRLYWYRQTLGQGPEFLTYFQNEAQLEKSRLLSDRFSAERPKGSFSTLEIQRTEQGDSAMYLCASSLGWGENIQYFGAGTRLSVL.

The V call is TRBV29-1, the J call TRBJ1-1; 8 bases agree with TRBD1. The CDR3 runs 13 residues. Germline V gene data show CDR1 as SQVTM and CDR2 as ANQGSEA. J lost 4 bases, V lost 7 bases, and 8 bases had no gene match. As DNA, the CDR3 is TGCAGCGGGGGATCAGGGGGCCTCACTGAAGCTTTCTTT. This translates into CSGGSGGLTEAFF.

This chain links TRBV9 with TRBJ2-7; 8 bases map to TRBD2. Germline CDR1 is SGDLS and CDR2 is YYNGEE. Germline trimming cut 0 bases from V and 3 bases from J; bases unmatched to any gene: 5. The CDR3 loop spans 15 amino acids. CDR3 nucleotides: TGTGCCAGCAGCGTAGGATGGACTAGCAACTACGAGCAGTACTTC. Translated: CASSVGWTSNYEQYF.